The 6 T cell receptor beta chains presented below share a single source sample, sequenced in a study of regulatory T cells in long-lasting Graves disease. The time point was: persistent/refractory GD, antithyroid drugs over 5 years with positive TRAb. RNA from PBMCs was the source of the TCR library. iRepertoire HTBI primers and Arm-PCR of CDR3 regions built TCR beta libraries. TCRdb passed the multiplex PCR reads through MiXCR, listing each CDR3 protein once. The sample yields 420,000 or so distinct CDR3 sequences, less than 25% seen once. The sample was peripheral blood mononuclear cells (PBMCs), taken when the disease was refractory, from a patient treated with antithyroid drugs. All receptors come from a female donor with Graves disease.

The chain links TRBV6-2 or TRBV6-3 to TRBJ2-7; D may be TRBD1 (5 bases). V lost 4 bases to trimming and J lost 4 bases, with 14 bases between them. The CDR3 covers 14 residues. The germline V gene has CDR1 MNHEY and CDR2 SVGEGT. The CDR3 coding sequence is TGTGCCAGCAGTTTTGAGACAGAGTGGTACGAGCAGTACTTC. Its translation is CASSFETEWYEQYF.

V and J are TRBV24-1 and TRBJ2-1; 11 bases align to TRBD2. Germline trimming cut 10 bases from V and 7 bases from J; bases unmatched to any gene: 11. The CDR3 length is 15 residues. The germline V gene encodes CDR1 KGHDR and CDR2 SFDVKD. CDR3 coding DNA: TGTGCCACTAGAGCCGGGACTAGCGGTGGGAATGAGCAGTTCTTC. It translates to CATRAGTSGGNEQFF.

In this sample, this clonotype turned up many times. The chain couples TRBV2 to TRBJ2-5; weak D call: TRBD1 (6 bases). V lost 8 bases to trimming and J lost 5 bases, with 12 bases between them. Germline loops: CDR1 SNHLY, CDR2 FYNNEI. CDR3 length: 12 residues. The CDR3 spells CASRWGLETQYF. The DNA for the CDR3 is TGTGCCAGCCGGTGGGGGCTGGAGACCCAGTACTTC.

This sequence joins TRBV29-1 and TRBJ2-2; maybe TRBD2 (5 bases). Trimming shortened V by 3 bases and J by 1 base, and 12 bases separated the two germline ends. Germline V gene sequence: CDR1 SQVTM, CDR2 ANQGSEA. This CDR3 contains 15 residues. CDR3 protein: CSVDTAGENTGELFF. CDR3 sequence (DNA): TGCAGCGTTGATACGGCGGGCGAGAACACCGGGGAGCTGTTTTTT.

Points on this clonotype: This may arise from a read error, as a much more abundant clone is one base away. V gene TRBV6-1 combines with J gene TRBJ2-5; D is undetermined. The CDR3 covers 13 residues. CDR1 is MNHNS, CDR2 SASEGT, per germline. V lost 4 bases, J lost 0 bases, and 6 bases lay in between. For the CDR3, the DNA is TGTGCCAGCAGTGCACTAAACCAAGAGACCCAGTACTTC. Amino acid sequence: CASSALNQETQYF.

This clonotype was seen ten or more times. This sequence joins TRBV6-1 and TRBJ1-5; 10 bases are a match to TRBD1. Trimming at V came to 3 bases and at J to 7 bases, leaving 3 bases not matched to a gene. Germline V gene lookup returns CDR1 MNHNS and CDR2 SASEGT. The length of the CDR3 is 14 residues. The CDR3 sequence: CASSETGGRQPQHF. The CDR3 region has the DNA TGTGCCAGCAGTGAGACAGGGGGCAGGCAGCCCCAGCATTTT.